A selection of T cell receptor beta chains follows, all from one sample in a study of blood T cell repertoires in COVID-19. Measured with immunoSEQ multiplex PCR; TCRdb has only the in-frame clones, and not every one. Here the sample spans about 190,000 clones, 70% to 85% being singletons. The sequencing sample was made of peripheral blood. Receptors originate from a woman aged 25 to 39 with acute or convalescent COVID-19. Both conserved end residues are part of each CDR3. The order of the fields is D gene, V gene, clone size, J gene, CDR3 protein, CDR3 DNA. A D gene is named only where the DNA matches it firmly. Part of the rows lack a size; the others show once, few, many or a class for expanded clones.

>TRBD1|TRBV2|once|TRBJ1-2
CASRGKGAKVGYGYTF
TGTGCCAGCCGTGGGAAGGGGGCGAAGGTGGGCTATGGCTACACCTTC
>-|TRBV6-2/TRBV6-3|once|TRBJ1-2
CASSYSIQGRRSGYTF
TGTGCCAGCAGTTACTCGATCCAGGGGCGACGGTCCGGCTACACCTTC
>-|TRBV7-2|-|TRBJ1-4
CASSGRPGSEKLFF
TGTGCCAGCAGCGGACGGCCGGGGAGTGAAAAACTGTTTTTT
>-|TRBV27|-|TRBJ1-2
CAAMGARGYTF
TGTGCCGCTATGGGGGCTCGGGGCTACACCTTC
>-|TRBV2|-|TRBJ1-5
CASSPEESNQPQHF
TGTGCCAGCAGCCCCGAGGAGAGCAATCAGCCCCAGCATTTT
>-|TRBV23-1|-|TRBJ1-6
CASSQFENHYNSPLHF
TGCGCCAGCAGTCAATTCGAGAATCACTATAATTCACCCCTCCACTTT
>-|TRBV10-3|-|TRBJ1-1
CAISEVGGNTEAFF
TGTGCCATCAGTGAGGTCGGAGGGAACACTGAAGCTTTCTTT
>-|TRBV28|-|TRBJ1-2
CASSSSRYTF
TGTGCCAGCAGTTCATCCCGCTACACCTTC
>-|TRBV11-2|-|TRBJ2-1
CASSLTREVQFF
TGTGCCAGCAGCTTGACCCGAGAGGTGCAGTTCTTC
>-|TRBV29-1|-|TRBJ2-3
CSVEGRMSTDTQYF
TGCAGCGTAGAGGGGAGGATGAGCACAGATACGCAGTATTTT
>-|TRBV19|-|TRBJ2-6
CASKEWGPGANVLTF
TGTGCCAGTAAGGAGTGGGGGCCCGGGGCCAACGTCCTGACTTTC
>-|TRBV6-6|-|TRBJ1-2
CASSSPGRALF
TGTGCCAGCAGTTCCCCAGGGAGGGCCCTATTC
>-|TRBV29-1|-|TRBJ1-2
CSAPQQTYGYTF
TGCAGCGCACCACAGCAAACCTATGGCTACACCTTC
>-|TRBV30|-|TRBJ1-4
CAWMQGINEKLFF
TGTGCCTGGATGCAGGGGATTAATGAAAAACTGTTTTTT
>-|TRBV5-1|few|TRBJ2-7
CASSPGTTILEQYF
TGCGCCAGCAGCCCGGGAACGACGATACTCGAGCAGTACTTC
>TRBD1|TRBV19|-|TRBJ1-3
CASSKGAIGNTIYF
TGTGCCAGTAGTAAGGGGGCAATTGGAAACACCATATATTTT
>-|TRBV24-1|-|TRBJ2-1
CATSDSRGKKQFF
TGTGCCACCAGTGATTCCCGAGGGAAGAAGCAGTTCTTC
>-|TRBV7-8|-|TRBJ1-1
CASSLALRGGTEAFF
TGTGCCAGCAGCTTAGCGCTGCGGGGGGGCACTGAAGCTTTCTTT
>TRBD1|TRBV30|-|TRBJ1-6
CAWSDRQGQGNSPLHF
TGTGCCTGGAGTGATCGACAGGGCCAGGGGAATTCACCCCTCCACTTT
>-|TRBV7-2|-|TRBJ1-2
CASSFADSPNYGYTF
TGTGCCAGCAGCTTCGCAGACAGCCCTAACTATGGCTACACCTTC
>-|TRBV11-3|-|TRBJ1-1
CASSFRGNTEAFF
TGTGCCAGCAGCTTCAGGGGAAACACTGAAGCTTTCTTT
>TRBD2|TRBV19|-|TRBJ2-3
CASNSGRASTDTQYF
TGTGCCAGTAATAGCGGGAGAGCTAGCACAGATACGCAGTATTTT
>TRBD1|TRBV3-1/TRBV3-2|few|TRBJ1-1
CASRTDRAGGRVF
TGTGCCAGCAGGACCGACAGGGCGGGAGGCCGAGTTTTT
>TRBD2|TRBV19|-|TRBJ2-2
CASRASGSMNTGELFF
TGTGCCAGTAGGGCTAGCGGGAGTATGAACACCGGGGAGCTGTTTTTT
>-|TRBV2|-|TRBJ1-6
CASSRGNSPLHF
TGTGCCAGCAGTCGGGGAAATTCACCCCTCCACTTT
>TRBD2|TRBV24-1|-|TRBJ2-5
CATEPAASGEGETQYF
TGTGCCACCGAACCTGCGGCTAGCGGGGAGGGAGAGACCCAGTACTTC
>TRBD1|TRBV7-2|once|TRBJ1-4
CASSSSNRGPNEKLFF
TGTGCCAGCAGCTCCTCAAACAGGGGGCCTAATGAAAAACTGTTTTTT
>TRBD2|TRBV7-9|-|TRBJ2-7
CASSFLAGREQYF
TGTGCCAGCAGCTTTCTAGCGGGGCGCGAGCAGTACTTC
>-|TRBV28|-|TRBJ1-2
CASSLGRLVNMNGYTF
TGTGCCAGCAGTTTGGGGCGGCTGGTGAACATGAATGGCTACACCTTC